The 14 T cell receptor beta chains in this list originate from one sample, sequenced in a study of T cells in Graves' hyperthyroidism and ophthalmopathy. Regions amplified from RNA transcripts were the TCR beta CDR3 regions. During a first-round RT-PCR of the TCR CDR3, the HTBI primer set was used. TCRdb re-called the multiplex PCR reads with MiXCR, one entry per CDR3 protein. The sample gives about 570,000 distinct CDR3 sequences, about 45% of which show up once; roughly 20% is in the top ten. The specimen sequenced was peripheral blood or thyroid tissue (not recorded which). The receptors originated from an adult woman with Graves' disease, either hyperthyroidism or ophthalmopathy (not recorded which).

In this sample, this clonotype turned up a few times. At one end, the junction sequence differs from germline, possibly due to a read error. For the CDR3, the DNA is TGCAGCGTCGAAGGGACTCTCTACAATGAGCAGTTCTTC. This codes for CSVEGTLYNEQFF. The rearrangement uses TRBV29-1 and TRBJ2-7, with D possibly being TRBD2 (6 bases). The J call may be faulty, since TRBJ2-1 better matches the DNA end. Germline V lookup: CDR1 SQVTM, CDR2 ANQGSEA. The CDR3 is 13 amino acids.

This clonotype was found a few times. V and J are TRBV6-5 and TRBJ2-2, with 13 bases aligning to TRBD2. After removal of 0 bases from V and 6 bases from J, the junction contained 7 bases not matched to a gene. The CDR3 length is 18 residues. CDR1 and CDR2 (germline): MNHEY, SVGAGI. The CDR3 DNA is TGTGCCAGCAGTTACTCCCCCGGACTAGCGGGAGTTTCCGGGGAGCTGTTTTTT. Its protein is CASSYSPGLAGVSGELFF.

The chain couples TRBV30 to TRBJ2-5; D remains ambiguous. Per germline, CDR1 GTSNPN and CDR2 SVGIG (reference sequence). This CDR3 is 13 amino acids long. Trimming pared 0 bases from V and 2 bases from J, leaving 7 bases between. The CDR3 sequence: CAWSVGRQETQYF. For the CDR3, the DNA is TGTGCCTGGAGTGTAGGCCGACAAGAGACCCAGTACTTC.

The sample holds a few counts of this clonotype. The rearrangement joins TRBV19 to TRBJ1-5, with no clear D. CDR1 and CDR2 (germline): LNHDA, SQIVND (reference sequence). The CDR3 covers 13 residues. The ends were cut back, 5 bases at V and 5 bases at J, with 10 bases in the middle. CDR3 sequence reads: CASSGQAHQPQHF. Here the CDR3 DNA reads TGTGCCAGTAGTGGGCAGGCGCATCAGCCCCAGCATTTT. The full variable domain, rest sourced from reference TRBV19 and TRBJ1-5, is DGGITQSPKYLFRKEGQNVTLSCEQNLNHDAMYWYRQDPGQGLRLIYYSQIVNDFQKGDIAEGYSVSREKKESFPLTVTSAQKNPTAFYLCASSGQAHQPQHFGDGTRLSIL.

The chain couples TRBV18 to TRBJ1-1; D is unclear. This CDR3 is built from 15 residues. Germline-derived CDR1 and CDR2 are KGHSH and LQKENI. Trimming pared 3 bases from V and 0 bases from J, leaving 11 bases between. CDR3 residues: CASSPRTRVNTEAFF. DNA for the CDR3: TGTGCCAGCTCACCCAGAACACGAGTGAACACTGAAGCTTTCTTT.

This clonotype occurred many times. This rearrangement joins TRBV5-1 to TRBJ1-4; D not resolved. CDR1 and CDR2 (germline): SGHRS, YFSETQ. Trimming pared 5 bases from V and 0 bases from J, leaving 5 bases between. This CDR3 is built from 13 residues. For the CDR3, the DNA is TGCGCCAGCAGGGAGTCAACTAATGAAAAACTGTTTTTT. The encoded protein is CASRESTNEKLFF.

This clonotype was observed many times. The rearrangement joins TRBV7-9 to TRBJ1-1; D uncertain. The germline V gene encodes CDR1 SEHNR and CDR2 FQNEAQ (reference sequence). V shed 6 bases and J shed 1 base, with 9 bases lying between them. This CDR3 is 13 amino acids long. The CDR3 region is CASRPPKNTEAFF. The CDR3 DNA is TGTGCCAGCAGACCTCCAAAGAACACTGAAGCTTTCTTT.

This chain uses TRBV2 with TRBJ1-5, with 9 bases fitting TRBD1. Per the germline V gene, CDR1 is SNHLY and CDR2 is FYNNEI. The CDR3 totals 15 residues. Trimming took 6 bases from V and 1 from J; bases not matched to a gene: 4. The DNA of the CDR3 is TGTGCCAGCAGGTGGACAGGGGTAAGCAATCAGCCCCAGCATTTT. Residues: CASRWTGVSNQPQHF.

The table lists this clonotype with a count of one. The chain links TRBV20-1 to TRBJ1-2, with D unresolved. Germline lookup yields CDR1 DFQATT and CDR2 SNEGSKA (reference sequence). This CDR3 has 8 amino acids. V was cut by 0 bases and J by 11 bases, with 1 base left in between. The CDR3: CSARDYTF. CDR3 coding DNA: TGCAGTGCTAGAGATTACACCTTC.

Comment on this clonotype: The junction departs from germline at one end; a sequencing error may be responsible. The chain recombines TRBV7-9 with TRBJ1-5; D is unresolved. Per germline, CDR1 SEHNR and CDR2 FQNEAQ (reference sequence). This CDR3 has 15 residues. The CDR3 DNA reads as TGTGCCGGCAGCTTGGCTCGACGGAGCAATCAGCCCCAGCATTTT. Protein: CAGSLARRSNQPQHF.

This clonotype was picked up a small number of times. The CDR3 region has the DNA TGCGCCAGCAGTGTGACGTCCCTCCACTTT. It yields the protein CASSVTSLHF. The chain couples TRBV10-2 to TRBJ1-6; unclear D gene. The length of the CDR3 is 10 residues. V dropped 4 bases and J dropped 14 bases, with 6 bases sitting between them. The germline V gene encodes CDR1 WSHSY and CDR2 SAAADI.

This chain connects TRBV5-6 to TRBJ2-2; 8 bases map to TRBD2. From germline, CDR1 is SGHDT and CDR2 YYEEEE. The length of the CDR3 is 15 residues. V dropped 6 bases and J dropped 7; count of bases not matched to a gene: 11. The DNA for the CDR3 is TGTGCCAGCATGAAGCGGAGCGGGAGAGTCGGGGAGCTGTTTTTT. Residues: CASMKRSGRVGELFF.

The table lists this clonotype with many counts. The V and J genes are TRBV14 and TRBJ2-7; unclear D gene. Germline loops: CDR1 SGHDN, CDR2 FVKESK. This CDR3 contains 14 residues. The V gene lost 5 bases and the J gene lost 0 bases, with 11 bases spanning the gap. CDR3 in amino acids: CASSVYRNSYEQYF. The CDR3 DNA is TGTGCCAGCAGCGTGTACCGTAACTCCTACGAGCAGTACTTC.

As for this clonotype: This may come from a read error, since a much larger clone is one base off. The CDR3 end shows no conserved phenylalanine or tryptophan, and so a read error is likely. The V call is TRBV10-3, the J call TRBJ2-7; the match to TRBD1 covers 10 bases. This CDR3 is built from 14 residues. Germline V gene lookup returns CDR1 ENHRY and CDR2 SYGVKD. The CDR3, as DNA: TGTGCCAGCAGTGGACGGGACAGGGGCTACGAGCAGTACCTC. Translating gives CASSGRDRGYEQYL.